These 20 T cell receptor beta chains originate from one sample sequenced in a study of tumor-infiltrating lymphocytes in primary liver carcinoma. The study co-extracted DNA and RNA from around 20-30 mg of unsorted bulk tissue. TCR beta cDNA was reverse-transcribed from roughly 520 ng of total RNA. The reaction used a constant-region primer and ProtoScript II reverse transcriptase. Slightly modified ARM-PCR with three nested multiplex PCR rounds yielded TCR beta libraries. A C-beta reverse primer and TRBV1-TRBV30 forward primers served in each of the first two PCR rounds, at 10 cycles apiece. TCRdb fed the multiplex PCR reads into MiXCR, producing one record per CDR3 protein. The sample gives 100,000 to 150,000 distinct CDR3 sequences, 60% to 80% of which show up once; 7.5% to 9% is in the top ten. Specimen: liver tumor tissue from sampling region 3. Regarding subset: tumor region T3, left-lateral pole. The origin of the receptors is a woman aged 60-75 years with primary liver carcinoma and hepatitis B virus infection.

Note on this clonotype: A read error may produce the germline difference seen at one junction end. The CDR3 nucleotides are TGTGCCATCAGCTCCCCTTCGGACAGAGTCGAACACATTCAGTACTTC. This codes for CAISSPSDRVEHIQYF. The chain uses TRBV11-3 and TRBJ2-4, with D possibly TRBD1 on 6 matching bases. The CDR3 length is 16 residues. The germline CDR1 and CDR2 sequences are SGHNT and YENEEA.

With regard to this clonotype: A much bigger clone sits one base away, suggesting this may be a read error. V and J are TRBV29-1 and TRBJ2-1, with a weak D call TRBD2 (5 bases). With 0 bases removed from V and 0 bases from J, the gap between germline ends came to 12 bases. Looked up from germline, CDR1 is SQVTM and CDR2 is ANQGSEA. The CDR3 totals 16 residues. The CDR3 sequence: CSVEDRSESSYNEQFF. In DNA, the CDR3 is TGCAGCGTTGAAGATCGTAGCGAGAGCTCCTACAATGAGCAGTTCTTC.

This clonotype was picked up many times. V gene TRBV6-5 combines with J gene TRBJ2-7; a weak D match, TRBD2 (6 bases). The germline gives CDR1 MNHEY, CDR2 SVGAGI. This CDR3 is 12 amino acids long. Trimming pared 6 bases from V and 2 bases from J, leaving 8 bases between. CDR3 in amino acids: CASRGGAYEQYF. The CDR3 nucleotides read TGTGCCAGCAGGGGGGGAGCCTACGAGCAGTACTTC.

In regard to this clonotype: At one end the junction does not follow the germline gene, possibly because of a read error. The V and J genes are TRBV18 and TRBJ2-7, with 8 bases matching TRBD1. This CDR3 is 15 amino acids long. Germline V gene data show CDR1 as KGHSH and CDR2 as LQKENI. The CDR3 spells CSSHRTGKGSYEQYF. CDR3 DNA: TGTTCCAGCCACCGGACAGGGAAAGGGTCCTACGAGCAGTACTTC.

Only a few counts were recorded for this clonotype. The chain combines TRBV28 with TRBJ1-2, with D unclear. The CDR3 has 12 amino acids. The V gene's germline CDR1 is MDHEN and CDR2 SYDVKM. With 3 bases removed from V and 7 bases from J, the gap between germline ends came to 9 bases. The CDR3 DNA reads TGTGCCAGCAGTTTGGGTCGGTTTGGCTACACCTTC. Translating it yields CASSLGRFGYTF.

V is TRBV29-1 and J is TRBJ2-7, with a possible D match to TRBD1 (6 bases). CDR3 length equals 13 residues. The V gene's germline CDR1 is SQVTM and CDR2 ANQGSEA. The CDR3 loop is CNAGSPGTGEQYF. The CDR3, as DNA: TGCAACGCCGGCAGCCCCGGAACAGGGGAGCAGTACTTC.

To note about this clonotype: Germline and junction disagree at one end, which may indicate a read error. The chain carries TRBV11-2 and TRBJ1-1; D perhaps matches TRBD1 (6 bases). The CDR3 is made up of 13 amino acids. The germline V gene has CDR1 SGHAT and CDR2 FQNNGV. CDR3 bases: TGTGCCAGCAGCCCGAGGGGGGACACTGAAGTTTTCTTT. This sequence encodes CASSPRGDTEVFF.

This clonotype was detected only a few times. Compared with germline, one end of the junction differs, possibly owing to a read error. The chain combines TRBV5-6 with TRBJ2-7, with D maybe TRBD1 (6 bases). CDR3 size: 16 residues. Germline V gene sequence: CDR1 SGHDT, CDR2 YYEEEE. For the CDR3, the DNA is TGTGTCAGCAGCTTCGGTATGGACAGTGTGAACTACGAGCAGTACTTC. Translated: CVSSFGMDSVNYEQYF.

Comments on this clonotype: A much larger clone is a single base away; this may be a read error. The V and J genes are TRBV5-4 and TRBJ1-1; a weak D match, TRBD1 (6 bases). CDR1 and CDR2 from the germline V gene are SGHNT and YYREEE (reference sequence). The CDR3 runs to 17 residues. The ends were cut back, 8 bases at V and 0 bases at J, with 23 bases in the middle. This CDR3 reads CARKKNGQFPMNTEAFF. The CDR3 nucleotides are TGTGCCAGAAAAAAAAACGGACAGTTTCCCATGAACACTGAAGCTTTCTTT.

Concerning this clonotype: The junction departs from the called germline gene at one end, perhaps through a read error. The J gene is TRBJ2-2, the V gene TRBV12-3 or TRBV12-4, with TRBD2 matching over 7 bases. CDR3 length: 15 residues. DNA for the CDR3: TGTGCCAGCAGTTCGTGCGGGAGAGGCACCGGGGGGCTGTTTTTT. It translates to CASSSCGRGTGGLFF.

About this clonotype: A much bigger clone sits one base away, suggesting this may be a read error. The gene calls are TRBV10-2 and TRBJ1-2; D remains unclear. This CDR3 is built from 13 residues. Germline loops: CDR1 WSHSY, CDR2 SAAADI. Here the CDR3 DNA reads TGCGCCTGCAGTGATGGACGGTCCTATGGCTACACCTTC. It yields the protein CACSDGRSYGYTF.

This clonotype was recorded at least ten times. V gene TRBV6-2 or TRBV6-3 combines with J gene TRBJ2-5; TRBD1 agrees at 7 bases. The CDR3 sequence is 12 residues long. The germline gives CDR1 MNHEY, CDR2 SVGEGT. V dropped 10 bases and J dropped 6; count of bases not matched to a gene: 8. This CDR3 is CATRQGVKTQYF. CDR3 bases: TGTGCCACCAGACAGGGTGTAAAGACCCAGTACTTC.

On this clonotype itself: The junction and the germline gene differ at one end; a read error may be behind it. The chain is built from TRBV11-2 and TRBJ1-5; no definite D call. Germline assignment: CDR1 SGHAT and CDR2 FQNNGV. The CDR3 has 15 residues. The CDR3 loop is CASILDPGFNQPQHF. In DNA form, the CDR3 reads TGTGCCAGCATCTTAGATCCGGGATTTAATCAGCCCCAGCATTTT. Combining the CDR3 with reference TRBV11-2 and TRBJ1-5 gives the whole variable domain EAGVAQSPRYKIIEKRQSVAFWCNPISGHATLYWYQQILGQGPKLLIQFQNNGVVDDSQLPKDRFSAERLKGVDSTLKIQPAKLEDSAVYLCASILDPGFNQPQHFGDGTRLSIL.

As concerns this clonotype: A much bigger clone sits one base away, suggesting this may be a read error. The chain uses TRBV28 and TRBJ1-2, with D possibly being TRBD1 (5 bases). The CDR3 covers 17 residues. Germline V lookup: CDR1 MDHEN, CDR2 SYDVKM. As DNA, the CDR3 is TGTGCCCGCAGTTTGGGAGGGGCCCAGGATATCAACTATGGCTACACCTTC. Protein sequence: CARSLGGAQDINYGYTF.

On this clonotype: A much larger clone differs by one base, so this may be a read error. This chain uses TRBV6-1 with TRBJ1-3; no definite D call. The CDR3 extends over 15 amino acids. The V gene's germline CDR1 is MNHNS and CDR2 SASEGT. CDR3 nucleotide sequence: TGTGTCAGCAGTGAAGCCTTGGGTGGTGGAAACACCATATATTTT. Amino acids: CVSSEALGGGNTIYF.

Worth noting for this clonotype: Sequence at one end of the junction differs from germline and may be a read error. This chain uses TRBV2 with TRBJ2-2; either TRBD1 or TRBD2 may supply D (5 bases each). Germline CDR1 SNHLY, CDR2 FYNNEI. This CDR3 is built from 12 residues. DNA for the CDR3: TGTGCCAGCAGCCTGGACACCGGGGAGCTGCTTTTT. Translated, it gives CASSLDTGELLF.

This clonotype came up a few times. This may arise from a read error, as a much more abundant clone is one base away. The V and J genes are TRBV12-3 or TRBV12-4 and TRBJ1-1, with D unresolved. The CDR3 has 14 residues. Trimming took 6 bases from V and 4 from J, leaving 15 bases between them. Here the CDR3 reads CASSRGIGCTEAFF. Written as DNA, the CDR3 is TGTGCCAGCAGCCGCGGTATAGGGTGCACTGAAGCTTTCTTT.

On this clonotype: A read error may produce the germline difference seen at one junction end. The rearrangement uses TRBV29-1 and TRBJ2-5, with a tentative D call TRBD1 (6 bases). CDR3 length: 14 amino acids. CDR1 SQVTM and CDR2 ANQGSEA come from the germline V gene. DNA for the CDR3: TGTAGCGTTAAGGGGACACATGACCAAGAGGCCCAGTACTTC. It is translated as CSVKGTHDQEAQYF.

This clonotype was picked up one time. Sequence at one end of the junction differs from germline and may be a read error. The chain carries TRBV12-3 or TRBV12-4 and TRBJ2-5; a possible D gene is TRBD1 (7 bases). The CDR3 is made up of 12 amino acids. The CDR3 loop reads CVSSRGVETQYF. CDR3 bases: TGTGTCAGCAGCAGGGGGGTGGAGACCCAGTACTTC.

Concerning this clonotype: At one end, the junction sequence differs from germline, possibly due to a read error. The V and J genes are TRBV11-3 and TRBJ2-1; TRBD1 agrees at 7 bases. The germline V gene encodes CDR1 SGHNT and CDR2 YENEEA. This CDR3 has 18 residues. CDR3 sequence (DNA): TGCGCCAGCAGCTCCTGGATAGGGGGCACTAGTGGGGACAATGAGCAGTTCTTC. Residues: CASSSWIGGTSGDNEQFF.